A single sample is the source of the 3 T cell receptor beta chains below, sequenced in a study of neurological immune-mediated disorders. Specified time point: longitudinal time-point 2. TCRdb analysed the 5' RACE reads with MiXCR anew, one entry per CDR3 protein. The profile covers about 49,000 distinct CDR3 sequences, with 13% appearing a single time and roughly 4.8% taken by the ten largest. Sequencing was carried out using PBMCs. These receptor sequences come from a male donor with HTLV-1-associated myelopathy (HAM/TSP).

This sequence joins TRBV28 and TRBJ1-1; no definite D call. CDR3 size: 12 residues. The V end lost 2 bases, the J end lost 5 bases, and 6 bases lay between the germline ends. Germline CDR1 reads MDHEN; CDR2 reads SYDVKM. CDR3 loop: CASSLPRTEAFF. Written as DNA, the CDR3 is TGTGCCAGCAGTTTACCCAGGACTGAAGCTTTCTTT.

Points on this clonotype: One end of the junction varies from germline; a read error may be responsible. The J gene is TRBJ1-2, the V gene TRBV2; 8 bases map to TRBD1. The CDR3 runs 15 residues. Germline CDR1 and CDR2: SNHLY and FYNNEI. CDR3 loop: CASSKEGQENYGCTF. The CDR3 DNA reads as TGTGCCAGCAGTAAGGAGGGACAGGAGAACTATGGCTGCACCTTC.

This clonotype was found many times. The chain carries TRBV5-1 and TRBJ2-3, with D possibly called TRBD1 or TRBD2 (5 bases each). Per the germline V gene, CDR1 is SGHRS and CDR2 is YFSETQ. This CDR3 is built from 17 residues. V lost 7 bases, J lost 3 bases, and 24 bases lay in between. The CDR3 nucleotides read TGCGCCAGCGGATCCACGGGGCATGGAATCAGAACAGATACGCAGTATTTT. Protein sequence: CASGSTGHGIRTDTQYF.